This TCR beta chain was identified during a study of blood T cell repertoires in COVID-19. The overall study: Samples of COVID-19 (acute and convalescent) were obtained from the United States, Italy and Spain. T cells, B-cell-depleted T cells, or PBMCs supplied cDNA or gDNA.

In the source study's methods: Amplification of reference gene primers was used by the study to estimate nucleated cell counts. Using immunoSEQ multiplex PCR, the repertoire was profiled, and TCRdb retains in-frame clones only, with some absent. That table gives V, J and clone size, and the DNA gave D and trimming. The sample carries around 300,000 clones, almost 85% recorded once. CDR3 length equals 14 residues. With V trimmed by 0 bases and J by 7 bases, 2 bases remained unmatched. Looked up from germline, CDR1 is SGHDT and CDR2 is YYEEEE. The receptor's source is a human donor in a cohort sampled during active COVID-19. The sample was peripheral blood. The chain employs TRBV5-6 and TRBJ1-5; 9 bases agree with TRBD1. The chain's CDR3 is CASSLGDRAQPQHF. In DNA, the CDR3 is TGTGCCAGCAGCTTGGGGGACAGGGCGCAGCCCCAGCATTTT.